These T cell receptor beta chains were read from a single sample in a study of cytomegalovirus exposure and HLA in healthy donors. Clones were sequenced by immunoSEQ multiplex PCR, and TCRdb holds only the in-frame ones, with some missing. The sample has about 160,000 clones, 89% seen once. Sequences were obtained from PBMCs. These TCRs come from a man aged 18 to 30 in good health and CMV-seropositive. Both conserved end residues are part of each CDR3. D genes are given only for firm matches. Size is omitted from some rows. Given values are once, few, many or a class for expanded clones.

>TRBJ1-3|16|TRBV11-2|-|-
TGTGCCAGCAGCTTTCTCAACGCGAACTCTGGAAACACCATATATTTT
CASSFLNANSGNTIYF
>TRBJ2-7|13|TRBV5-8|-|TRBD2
TGTGCCAGCAGCTCCTGGGGGGGTGGCGAGCAGTACTTC
CASSSWGGGEQYF
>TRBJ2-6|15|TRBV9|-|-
TGTGCCAGCAGCGAACAGGACTCTGGGGCCAACGTCCTGACTTTC
CASSEQDSGANVLTF
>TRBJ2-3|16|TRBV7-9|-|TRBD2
TGTGCCAGCAGCTTGGGGACTAGCGGTCGCACAGATACGCAGTATTTT
CASSLGTSGRTDTQYF
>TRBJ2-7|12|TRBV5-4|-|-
TGTGCCAGCAGCCGGGGGAACTACGAGCAGTACTTC
CASSRGNYEQYF
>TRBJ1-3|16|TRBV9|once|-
TGTGCCAGCAGCTCCGGGACACCGAGCTCTGGAAACACCATATATTTT
CASSSGTPSSGNTIYF
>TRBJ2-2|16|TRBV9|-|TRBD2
TGTGCCAGCAGCGTAGGTCTAGCGGCTAACACCGGGGAGCTGTTTTTT
CASSVGLAANTGELFF
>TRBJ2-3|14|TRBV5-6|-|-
TGTGCCAGCAGCTTGTGGGGGGTCACAGATACGCAGTATTTT
CASSLWGVTDTQYF
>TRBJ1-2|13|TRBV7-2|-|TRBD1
TGTGCCAGCAGCACAGGACAGGGGTCTGGCTACACCTTC
CASSTGQGSGYTF
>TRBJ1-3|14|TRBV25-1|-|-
TGTGCCAGCAGTGAGGACAGTACTGGAAACACCATATATTTT
CASSEDSTGNTIYF
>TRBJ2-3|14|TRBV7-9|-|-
TGTGCCAGCAGCTACGGGAGTCCCACAGATACGCAGTATTTT
CASSYGSPTDTQYF
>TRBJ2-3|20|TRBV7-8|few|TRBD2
TGTGCCAGCAGCCAGGTTATTAGCGGGAGGGCATCGCGCGGCACAGATACGCAGTATTTT
CASSQVISGRASRGTDTQYF
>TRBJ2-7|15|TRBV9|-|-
TGTGCCAGCAGCGTAGCCAGTTCCAGCTCCTACGAGCAGTACTTC
CASSVASSSSYEQYF
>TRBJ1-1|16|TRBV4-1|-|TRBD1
TGCGCCAGCAGCCAAGTTGTCGGACAGGGGAACACTGAAGCTTTCTTT
CASSQVVGQGNTEAFF
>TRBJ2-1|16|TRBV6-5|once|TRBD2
TGTGCCAGCAGTTCCGGGGCTAGCGGGAGAGTGGGTGAGCAGTTCTTC
CASSSGASGRVGEQFF
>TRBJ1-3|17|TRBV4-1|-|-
TGCGCCAGCAGCCAAGTCCGTCGGGTGCTTGCTGGAAACACCATATATTTT
CASSQVRRVLAGNTIYF
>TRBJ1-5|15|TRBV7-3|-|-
TGTGCCAGCAGCTTAAATGCAGGGCCCAATCAGCCCCAGCATTTT
CASSLNAGPNQPQHF
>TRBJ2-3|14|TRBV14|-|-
TGTGCCAGCAGCCAAGAATGGGGCAGGTTTACGCAGTATTTT
CASSQEWGRFTQYF
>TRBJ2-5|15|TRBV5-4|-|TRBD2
TGTGCCAGCAGCTCCGAGGGCGGGAGGAAAGAGACCCAGTACTTC
CASSSEGGRKETQYF
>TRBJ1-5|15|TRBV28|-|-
TGTGCCAGCAGTTTCCCGGGGATTGCTAGTCAGCCCCAGCATTTT
CASSFPGIASQPQHF
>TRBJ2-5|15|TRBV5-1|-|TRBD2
TGCGCCAGCAGCTTAGCGGGAGGGCCATCAGAGACCCAGTACTTC
CASSLAGGPSETQYF
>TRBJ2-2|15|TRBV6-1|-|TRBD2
TGTGCCAGCAGTTTAGCGGGAACGAACACCGGGGAGCTGTTTTTT
CASSLAGTNTGELFF
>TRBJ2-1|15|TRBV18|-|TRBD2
TGTGCCAGCTCCCCGGGACTAGCGGGATGGTATGAGCAGTTCTTC
CASSPGLAGWYEQFF
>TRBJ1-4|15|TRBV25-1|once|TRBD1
TGTGCCAGCAGTGAAGAAGGGGGCGCCACGGAAAAACTGTTTTTT
CASSEEGGATEKLFF
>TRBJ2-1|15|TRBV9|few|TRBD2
TGTGCCAGCAGCGCGAGCGGGAGCCCCTACAATGAGCAGTTCTTC
CASSASGSPYNEQFF
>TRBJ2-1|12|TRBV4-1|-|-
TGCGCCAGCAGCCAAGACCGGAATGAGCAGTTCTTC
CASSQDRNEQFF
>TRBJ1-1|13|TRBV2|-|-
TGTGCCAGCAGTGCAGGGGACATCACTGAAGCTTTCTTT
CASSAGDITEAFF
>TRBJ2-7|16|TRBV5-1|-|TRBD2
TGCGCCAGCAGCTTGGAACTTAGCGGGACTGCCTACGAGCAGTACTTC
CASSLELSGTAYEQYF
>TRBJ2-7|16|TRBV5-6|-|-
TGTGCCAGCAGCTTAAGGCTAGCAAGTATCTCCTACGAGCAGTACTTC
CASSLRLASISYEQYF
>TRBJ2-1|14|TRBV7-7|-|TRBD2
TGTGCTAGCAGCAAAAGCGGGAGGGCCAATGAGCAGTTCTTC
CASSKSGRANEQFF
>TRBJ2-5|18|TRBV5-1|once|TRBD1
TGCGCCAGCAGCTGGATCGGAGGGACAGGGGGTTACCAAGAGACCCAGTACTTC
CASSWIGGTGGYQETQYF
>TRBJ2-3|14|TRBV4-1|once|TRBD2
TGCGCCAGCTCAGAAGCGGGAGATATGGATACGCAGTATTTT
CASSEAGDMDTQYF
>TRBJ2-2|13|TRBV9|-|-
TGTGCCAGCAGCGTTTTCGAGGCCGGGGAGCTGTTTTTT
CASSVFEAGELFF
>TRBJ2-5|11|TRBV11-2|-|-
TGTGCCAGCAGCCTTAGCGGGACCCAGTACTTC
CASSLSGTQYF
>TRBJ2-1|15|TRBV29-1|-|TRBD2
TGCAGCGCTCTCCTTCCTAGCGGGCCTAGGGATGAGCAGTTCTTC
CSALLPSGPRDEQFF
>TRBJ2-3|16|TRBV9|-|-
TGTGCCAGCAGCGTAGGATTAGCGGACCACACAGATACGCAGTATTTT
CASSVGLADHTDTQYF
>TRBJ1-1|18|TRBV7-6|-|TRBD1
TGTGCCAGCAGCTTAGATCTGGACAGGGGGATATTTGGCACTGAAGCTTTCTTT
CASSLDLDRGIFGTEAFF
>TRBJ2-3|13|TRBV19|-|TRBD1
TGTGCCACTGGACAGGGGACCACAGATACGCAGTATTTT
CATGQGTTDTQYF
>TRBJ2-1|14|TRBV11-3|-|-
TGTGCCAGCAGCTTAGATCGGGTCTACAATGAGCAGTTCTTC
CASSLDRVYNEQFF
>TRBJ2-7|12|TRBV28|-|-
TGTGCCAGCAGTCCCTTAGACTACGAGCAGTACTTC
CASSPLDYEQYF